The 31 T cell receptor beta chains below all came from one sample that was sequenced in a study of technical replicates of blood from several donors. Clones were sequenced by immunoSEQ multiplex PCR, and TCRdb holds only the in-frame ones, with some missing. The sample records 91,000 or so clones, about 95% being singletons. The sample consisted of T cells isolated from PBMCs. The source of these receptors is a human donor in good health.

This chain uses TRBV27 with TRBJ1-2; a possible D gene is TRBD1 (5 bases). CDR1 is MNHEY and CDR2 is SMNVEV in the germline V gene (reference sequence). V gave up 7 bases and J gave up 8 bases, with 17 bases separating them. The CDR3 sequence is 13 residues long. Here the CDR3 reads CASTPSGGKGYTF. In nucleotides, the CDR3 is TGTGCCAGCACCCCATCCGGGGGGAAAGGCTACACCTTC.

The chain combines TRBV7-2 with TRBJ2-1; 11 bases line up with TRBD2. CDR1 and CDR2 (germline): SGHTA, FQGNSA. Germline trimming cut 1 base from V and 6 bases from J; bases unmatched to any gene: 2. The CDR3 runs 15 residues. The CDR3 spells CASSLVAGGSNEQFF. The CDR3 nucleotides read TGTGCCAGCAGCTTAGTAGCGGGGGGGAGCAATGAGCAGTTCTTC.

The chain is built from TRBV7-3 and TRBJ2-3; the match to TRBD2 covers 8 bases. J gave up 6 bases and V 4 bases, and 9 bases lay outside the gene matches. The CDR3 runs 15 residues. Germline loops: CDR1 SGHTA, CDR2 FQGTGA. The CDR3 bases are TGTGCCAGCAGCTCTTACGGTAGCGGGGTGGATACGCAGTATTTT. It codes for CASSSYGSGVDTQYF.

V and J are TRBV10-2 and TRBJ2-1; the match to TRBD2 covers 13 bases. The CDR3 is 14 residues long. V trimming: 10 bases; J trimming: 4 bases; junction bases outside the gene matches: 4. The germline V gene encodes CDR1 WSHSY and CDR2 SAAADI. In DNA, the CDR3 is TGCGCCACCAAGGGACTAGCGGGATACAATGAGCAGTTCTTC. It is translated as CATKGLAGYNEQFF.

The table lists this clone with a count of one. The chain is built from TRBV5-1 and TRBJ2-3; maybe TRBD2 (5 bases). The germline V gene encodes CDR1 SGHRS and CDR2 YFSETQ. CDR3 size: 13 residues. With 4 bases removed from V and 4 bases from J, the gap between germline ends came to 10 bases. In nucleotides, the CDR3 is TGCGCCAGCAGCCGAACAGCGGCAGATACGCAGTATTTT. Translation: CASSRTAADTQYF. Full variable domain (remainder filled in from reference TRBV5-1 and TRBJ2-3): KAGVTQTPRYLIKTRGQQVTLSCSPISGHRSVSWYQQTPGQGLQFLFEYFSETQRNKGNFPGRFSGRQFSNSRSEMNVSTLELGDSALYLCASSRTAADTQYFGPGTRLTVL.

This sequence joins TRBV30 and TRBJ2-7, with 7 bases aligning to TRBD1. Germline CDR1 and CDR2: GTSNPN and SVGIG (reference sequence). J was trimmed by 0 bases and V by 1 base; bases with no gene match: 21. CDR3 length: 20 amino acids. The CDR3 region is CAWSARGGRTGNLFSYEQYF. The CDR3 DNA follows: TGTGCCTGGAGTGCTCGTGGCGGCAGGACAGGCAACCTATTCTCCTACGAGCAGTACTTC.

This chain links TRBV6-5 with TRBJ1-2; D is ambiguous. Between the trimmed V and J ends, which lost 5 bases and 2 bases, there was a span of 15 bases. Germline V gene lookup returns CDR1 MNHEY and CDR2 SVGAGI. The CDR3 is 15 residues long. The CDR3 loop is CASSGRGAGNYGYTF. CDR3 nucleotide sequence: TGTGCCAGCAGTGGGAGAGGAGCCGGAAACTATGGCTACACCTTC.

This clone is a singleton in its sample. The chain recombines TRBV19 with TRBJ2-1, with 15 nucleotides matching TRBD2. There are 22 residues in the CDR3. Trimming at V came to 1 base and at J to 0 bases, leaving 13 bases not matched to a gene. Germline V gene data show CDR1 as LNHDA and CDR2 as SQIVND (reference sequence). The CDR3 region has the DNA TGTGCCAGTAGTATAGGTCGTCTAGGACTAGCGGGGGGGCTTCACTCCTACAATGAGCAGTTCTTC. The encoded protein is CASSIGRLGLAGGLHSYNEQFF. Supplemented by reference TRBV19 and TRBJ2-1, the full variable domain reads DGGITQSPKYLFRKEGQNVTLSCEQNLNHDAMYWYRQDPGQGLRLIYYSQIVNDFQKGDIAEGYSVSREKKESFPLTVTSAQKNPTAFYLCASSIGRLGLAGGLHSYNEQFFGPGTRLTVL.

This rearrangement joins TRBV5-4 to TRBJ2-1, with TRBD1 identical over 8 bases. The CDR3 contains 14 residues. Germline CDR1 is SGHNT and CDR2 is YYREEE (reference sequence). V was clipped by 0 bases and J by 8 bases; unmatched bases: 4. The CDR3 bases are TGTGCCAGCAGCTTGGGGACAGGGTTCGATGAGCAGTTCTTC. This translates into CASSLGTGFDEQFF.

The chain combines TRBV15 with TRBJ2-2, with 13 positions matching TRBD2. Germline CDR1 is LNHNV and CDR2 is YYDKDF (reference sequence). The CDR3 is 19 residues long. V gave up 0 bases and J gave up 5 bases; unmatched junction bases: 9. CDR3 DNA: TGTGCCACCAGCAGAGATCGGGCGACTAGCGGGGGGTATACCGGGGAGCTGTTTTTT. Protein sequence: CATSRDRATSGGYTGELFF.

The chain is built from TRBV5-1 and TRBJ2-2, with 11 bases fitting TRBD2. The germline V gene has CDR1 SGHRS and CDR2 YFSETQ. V lost 4 bases, J lost 1 base, and 3 bases stayed unmatched. This CDR3 has 16 residues. The CDR3 bases are TGCGCCAGCAGCCGGACTAGCGGGTTGAACACCGGGGAGCTGTTTTTT. Translated: CASSRTSGLNTGELFF.

In nucleotides, the CDR3 is TGTGCCAGCAGCCCCTTTGAGGCGGGAGGTATAGGGTCTCTCGAGGATACGCAGTATTTT. It is translated as CASSPFEAGGIGSLEDTQYF. The rearrangement uses TRBV28 and TRBJ2-3; 8 bases map to TRBD2. Germline V gene data show CDR1 as MDHEN and CDR2 as SYDVKM. The CDR3 is 20 residues long. With 6 bases clipped from V and 6 bases from J, the junction kept 26 bases outside the gene matches. Based on the CDR3 plus reference TRBV28 and TRBJ2-3, the full variable domain is DVKVTQSSRYLVKRTGEKVFLECVQDMDHENMFWYRQDPGLGLRLIYFSYDVKMKEKGDIPEGYSVSREKKERFSLILESASTNQTSMYLCASSPFEAGGIGSLEDTQYFGPGTRLTVL.

To note about this clone: One end of the junction is discordant with germline, which a read error may explain. The V and J genes are TRBV7-7 and TRBJ2-1; 10 bases fit TRBD2. The germline gives CDR1 SSHAT, CDR2 FNYEAQ (reference sequence). The CDR3 is 16 amino acids. This CDR3 is CASSSGSGGTYNEQFF. CDR3 DNA: TGTGCTAGCAGCTCCGGTAGCGGGGGGACTTACAATGAGCAGTTCTTC.

In its sample, this clone was seen once. V and J are TRBV7-9 and TRBJ2-5; 11 positions agree with TRBD2. The CDR3 runs to 16 residues. Germline CDR1 SEHNR, CDR2 FQNEAQ (reference sequence). V lost 5 bases and J lost 0; bases outside the gene matches: 5. CDR3 DNA: TGTGCCAGCAGCCGAGGACTAGCGGGTAACCAAGAGACCCAGTACTTC. Amino acids: CASSRGLAGNQETQYF.

The chain combines TRBV21-1 with TRBJ2-7; TRBD1 is the table's D call and was not checked against the DNA. TRBV21-1 corresponds to a pseudogene. The CDR3 covers 15 residues. CDR3 residues: CASSNQGSRCYEQYF. CDR3 coding DNA: TGTGCCAGCAGCAATCAGGGGTCCCGCTGCTACGAGCAGTACTTC.

This rearrangement joins TRBV28 to TRBJ1-1, with 9 positions matching TRBD1. This CDR3 region has 12 residues. The germline gives CDR1 MDHEN, CDR2 SYDVKM. J gave up 10 bases and V 6 bases, and 6 bases lay outside the gene matches. In DNA, the CDR3 is TGTGCCAGCAGCGAAACAGGGGGCTTAGCTTTCTTT. Translation: CASSETGGLAFF.

J is TRBJ1-4 and V is TRBV13, with TRBD1 as a possible D gene (6 bases). This CDR3 is 14 amino acids long. V lost 6 bases, J lost 9 bases, and 17 bases lay in between. Germline assignment: CDR1 PRHDT and CDR2 FYEKMQ (reference sequence). The CDR3 region is CASRQQGSIQKLFF. In DNA form, the CDR3 reads TGTGCCAGCAGACAACAGGGTTCTATTCAAAAACTGTTTTTT.

J is TRBJ1-1 and V is TRBV29-1; 7 nucleotides agree with TRBD1. The V and J ends lost 5 bases and 4 bases, in that order; junction bases with no gene match: 4. The CDR3 is 12 amino acids. Germline values: CDR1 SQVTM, CDR2 ANQGSEA. The CDR3 region has the DNA TGCAGCGTTCGATCAGGGGGCACTGAAGCTTTCTTT. Translated: CSVRSGGTEAFF.

V usage is TRBV5-1 and J usage is TRBJ1-1, with a weak D call TRBD1 (5 bases). V lost 0 bases to trimming and J lost 0 bases, with 12 bases between them. Germline-derived CDR1 and CDR2 are SGHRS and YFSETQ. The CDR3 extends over 16 amino acids. DNA of the CDR3: TGCGCCAGCAGCTTGGCCCAGGGTTCCATGAACACTGAAGCTTTCTTT. Protein sequence: CASSLAQGSMNTEAFF. The full variable domain, its missing parts supplied by reference TRBV5-1 and TRBJ1-1, is KAGVTQTPRYLIKTRGQQVTLSCSPISGHRSVSWYQQTPGQGLQFLFEYFSETQRNKGNFPGRFSGRQFSNSRSEMNVSTLELGDSALYLCASSLAQGSMNTEAFFGQGTRLTVV.

This chain joins TRBV28 and TRBJ1-1; D is perhaps TRBD1 (6 bases). This CDR3 is 16 amino acids long. Germline V lookup: CDR1 MDHEN, CDR2 SYDVKM. The V end lost 5 bases, the J end lost 2 bases, and 18 bases lay between the germline ends. Written as DNA, the CDR3 is TGTGCCAGCAGTGCCCCGGGGGGGCCGGTAAACACTGAAGCTTTCTTT. Translated: CASSAPGGPVNTEAFF.

This clone has only a few counts. The genes are TRBV5-4 and TRBJ1-2; D is possibly TRBD1 (6 bases). This CDR3 has 13 amino acids. Per germline, CDR1 SGHNT and CDR2 YYREEE (reference sequence). The V gene lost 4 bases and the J gene lost 4 bases, with 11 bases spanning the gap. CDR3 DNA sequence: TGTGCCAGCAGCCCAGGGGATTCCTATGGCTACACCTTC. This encodes CASSPGDSYGYTF.

This clone showed up just once. The rearrangement uses TRBV19 and TRBJ1-5; D might be TRBD1 (6 bases). The CDR3 contains 15 residues. V gave up 3 bases and J gave up 3 bases, with 12 bases separating them. Germline-derived CDR1 and CDR2 are LNHDA and SQIVND (reference sequence). The CDR3 DNA is TGTGCCAGTAGTATTCAGGGGACCAACAATCAGCCCCAGCATTTT. Its protein is CASSIQGTNNQPQHF.

CDR3 residues: CASSFTQDLGLFGGEQYF. Here the CDR3 DNA reads TGCGCCAGCAGCTTTACCCAAGACCTCGGGTTATTCGGTGGGGAGCAGTACTTC. This chain joins TRBV5-1 and TRBJ2-7, with D hard to call. The CDR3 is 18 residues long. Deletions cut 2 bases from V and 7 bases from J, with 28 bases between. The germline V gene has CDR1 SGHRS and CDR2 YFSETQ.

The chain is built from TRBV19 and TRBJ1-1, with D hard to call. The ends were cut back, 4 bases at V and 1 base at J, with 7 bases in the middle. This CDR3 has 13 residues. Germline V gene data show CDR1 as LNHDA and CDR2 as SQIVND (reference sequence). The CDR3 loop is CASSTFKNTEAFF. The CDR3 DNA sequence: TGTGCCAGTAGTACCTTTAAGAACACTGAAGCTTTCTTT.

The CDR3 region is CASSSTKDRSSYEQYF. The DNA for the CDR3 is TGTGCCAGCAGTTCGACGAAGGACAGAAGCTCCTACGAGCAGTACTTC. This chain uses TRBV7-9 with TRBJ2-7; D possibly corresponds to TRBD1 (6 bases). Germline V CDR1 and CDR2: SEHNR, FQNEAQ (reference sequence). V lost 6 bases and J 0 bases, leaving 18 bases between the germline ends. This CDR3 comprises 16 residues.

A single count supports this clone. The chain employs TRBV2 and TRBJ1-2; 9 nucleotides line up with TRBD1. CDR3 length equals 14 residues. Per the germline V gene, CDR1 is SNHLY and CDR2 is FYNNEI. Unmatched junction bases numbered 10, after V lost 8 bases and J lost 6 bases. The chain's CDR3 is CASSLRGTGNGYTF. The DNA of the CDR3 is TGTGCCAGCTCCCTTCGTGGGACAGGGAATGGCTACACCTTC.

The chain is built from TRBV6-5 and TRBJ2-7; no clear D. The CDR3 is 15 amino acids. CDR1 is MNHEY, CDR2 SVGAGI, per germline. V lost 6 bases and J 0 bases, leaving 15 bases between the germline ends. The CDR3 coding sequence is TGTGCCAGCAGGACAAATTACCGCAGCTCCTACGAGCAGTACTTC. Translated: CASRTNYRSSYEQYF.

V is TRBV6-1 and J is TRBJ2-5; D perhaps matches TRBD2 (6 bases). V lost 4 bases, J lost 1 base, and 7 bases lay in between. This CDR3 has 13 amino acids. In germline, CDR1 is MNHNS, CDR2 SASEGT. The CDR3 bases are TGTGCCAGCAGTGGGGGACTCCAAGAGACCCAGTACTTC. As protein: CASSGGLQETQYF.

Only one count was recorded for this clone. The CDR3 region has the DNA TGTGCCACCAGGGTCGGGAACACTGAAGCTTTCTTT. Protein product: CATRVGNTEAFF. The chain employs TRBV6-5 and TRBJ1-1; D perhaps matches TRBD1 (5 bases). CDR3 length equals 12 residues. V shed 10 bases and J shed 1 base, with 10 bases lying between them. CDR1 is MNHEY and CDR2 is SVGAGI in the germline V gene.

The genes are TRBV29-1 and TRBJ2-6, with D tentatively TRBD1 (6 bases). This CDR3 region has 16 residues. Germline V gives CDR1 SQVTM, CDR2 ANQGSEA. Trimming removed 8 bases at V and 0 bases at J, with 17 bases between. CDR3 sequence: CSTWSRDTSGANVLTF. The CDR3 DNA sequence: TGCAGCACCTGGTCCCGGGACACCTCTGGGGCCAACGTCCTGACTTTC.

J is TRBJ2-5 and V is TRBV4-1, with 7 bases that match TRBD1. The CDR3 runs to 13 residues. Germline lookup yields CDR1 MGHRA and CDR2 YSYEKL. V dropped 4 bases and J dropped 7; count of bases not matched to a gene: 6. The CDR3, as DNA: TGCGCCAGCAGCCCGACAGGGCCAGGGACCCAGTACTTC. Encoded protein: CASSPTGPGTQYF.